These 27 T cell receptor beta chains share one sample of origin, sequenced in a study of blood T cell repertoires in COVID-19. Sequencing used immunoSEQ multiplex PCR; TCRdb keeps in-frame clones, though not all of them. The table includes 120,000 or so clones, 88% detected once. Sequencing input: peripheral blood. The receptors shown here come from a woman between 50 and 59 years old with acute or convalescent COVID-19.

The chain uses TRBV3-1 (or the pseudogene TRBV3-2) and TRBJ2-2; possibly TRBD2 for D (5 bases). Germline V gene sequence: CDR1 LGHDT, CDR2 YNNKEL (reference sequence). Trimming cost V 8 bases and J 2 bases, with 18 bases left between them. This CDR3 contains 16 residues. This CDR3 reads CASSPWSSGNTGELFF. The CDR3 DNA reads as TGTGCCAGCTCCCCCTGGTCAAGCGGCAACACCGGGGAGCTGTTTTTT.

The V gene is TRBV5-1, the J gene TRBJ1-6; D is unresolved. The CDR3 is 14 residues long. Germline CDR1 and CDR2: SGHRS and YFSETQ. V was pared by 5 bases and J by 6 bases, with 12 bases between. The CDR3 sequence: CASRLTYFNSPLHF. The CDR3 DNA reads TGCGCCAGCAGATTAACCTACTTTAATTCACCCCTCCACTTT.

The chain recombines TRBV7-9 with TRBJ1-2; perhaps TRBD1 as D (6 bases). This CDR3 spans 14 amino acids. The V gene lost 5 bases and the J gene lost 8 bases, with 18 bases spanning the gap. Per germline, CDR1 SEHNR and CDR2 FQNEAQ (reference sequence). The CDR3 DNA is TGTGCCAGCAGCCCAACCCCAGGGGCCACAGGCTACACCTTC. Protein sequence: CASSPTPGATGYTF.

The chain combines TRBV24-1 with TRBJ1-4; TRBD1 matches 8 bases. Looked up from germline, CDR1 is KGHDR and CDR2 is SFDVKD. The length of the CDR3 is 16 residues. Losses at the gene ends were 2 bases for V and 7 bases for J; bases not matched to a gene: 8. CDR3 in amino acids: CATSDSRDRFREKLFF. CDR3 DNA sequence: TGTGCCACCAGTGATTCCCGGGACAGGTTTCGTGAAAAACTGTTTTTT.

In its sample, this clone was seen a few times. This chain uses TRBV27 with TRBJ2-1, with D perhaps TRBD2 (6 bases). The CDR3 runs 15 residues. Trimming left V 2 bases short and J 8 bases short, with 16 bases between. The germline V gene has CDR1 MNHEY and CDR2 SMNVEV (reference sequence). CDR3 region: CASSLIGSTGDEQFF. In DNA form, the CDR3 reads TGTGCCAGCAGTTTAATCGGGAGTACGGGCGATGAGCAGTTCTTC.

The chain has TRBV11-2 and TRBJ2-7; D is possibly TRBD2 (6 bases). This CDR3 has 14 amino acids. V was pared by 5 bases and J by 2 bases, with 13 bases between. Germline V gives CDR1 SGHAT, CDR2 FQNNGV. CDR3 nucleotide sequence: TGTGCCAGCAGCCCCGGGACTCTCACCTACGAGCAGTACTTC. This codes for CASSPGTLTYEQYF.

This clone has more than one count but fewer than ten. The gene calls are TRBV28 and TRBJ2-1; no definite D call. CDR1 and CDR2 (germline): MDHEN, SYDVKM. Trimming removed 6 bases at V and 9 bases at J, with 15 bases between. This CDR3 spans 13 amino acids. The CDR3 protein is CASSLPLESEQFF. DNA for the CDR3: TGTGCCAGCAGCCTCCCCCTAGAGAGTGAGCAGTTCTTC.

The V gene is TRBV20-1, the J gene TRBJ2-1, with D possibly matching TRBD2 (5 bases). The V end was cut by 6 bases, the J end by 4 bases, with 7 bases between. The germline gives CDR1 DFQATT, CDR2 SNEGSKA (reference sequence). The CDR3 spans 11 residues. CDR3 sequence: CSAPGYNEQFF. CDR3 nucleotide sequence: TGCAGTGCCCCGGGGTACAATGAGCAGTTCTTC.

The chain uses TRBV10-1 and TRBJ2-2; D ambiguous. The CDR3 extends over 13 amino acids. Deletions cut 6 bases from V and 4 bases from J, with 9 bases between. Per germline, CDR1 WNHNN and CDR2 SYGVQD (reference sequence). This chain's CDR3 is CASSASSTGELFF. Written as DNA, the CDR3 is TGCGCCAGCAGCGCGAGTTCCACCGGGGAGCTGTTTTTT.

The rearrangement uses TRBV6-5 and TRBJ2-2; D is possibly TRBD2 (5 bases). This CDR3 is 13 amino acids long. The germline V and J ends were trimmed by 6 bases and 7 bases, with 12 bases remaining between them. The germline gives CDR1 MNHEY, CDR2 SVGAGI. The CDR3 sequence is CASSRTGGGELFF. DNA of the CDR3: TGTGCCAGCAGCAGGACTGGAGGCGGGGAGCTGTTTTTT.

This chain connects TRBV5-1 to TRBJ1-1; D unresolved. The V end lost 0 bases, the J end lost 8 bases, and 11 bases lay between the germline ends. The CDR3 is 13 amino acids. Germline V lookup: CDR1 SGHRS, CDR2 YFSETQ. The CDR3 sequence is CASSLVSQFEAFF. The DNA of the CDR3 is TGCGCCAGCAGCTTGGTGTCCCAGTTCGAAGCTTTCTTT.

The chain employs TRBV19 and TRBJ1-1, with D possibly being TRBD1 (6 bases). Between the trimmed V and J ends, which lost 10 bases and 4 bases, there was a span of 25 bases. The CDR3 is 16 residues long. Germline V CDR1 and CDR2: LNHDA, SQIVND (reference sequence). CDR3 bases: TGTGCCACCACCCACGGCGGGGGGCTTAGGGGCACTGAAGCTTTCTTT. Its protein is CATTHGGGLRGTEAFF.

The chain is built from TRBV28 and TRBJ2-7; 10 bases match TRBD2. Germline CDR1 is MDHEN and CDR2 is SYDVKM. The CDR3 has 15 amino acids. With 6 bases clipped from V and 4 bases from J, the junction kept 9 bases outside the gene matches. The CDR3 loop reads CASSQTSGWSYEQYF. The CDR3 DNA sequence: TGTGCCAGCAGCCAGACTAGCGGGTGGTCTTACGAGCAGTACTTC.

V is TRBV6-5 and J is TRBJ1-6, with 9 positions matching TRBD1. The germline V gene has CDR1 MNHEY and CDR2 SVGAGI. Losses at the gene ends were 0 bases for V and 11 bases for J; bases not matched to a gene: 5. The CDR3 sequence is 15 residues long. DNA of the CDR3: TGTGCCAGCAGTTACTCATCGGGACAGGGCCCACCCCTCCACTTT. This sequence encodes CASSYSSGQGPPLHF.

The CDR3 loop reads CATSPTGAAYEQYF. DNA of the CDR3: TGTGCCACCAGCCCCACCGGAGCGGCGTACGAGCAGTACTTC. The gene calls are TRBV15 and TRBJ2-7; D may be TRBD2 (5 bases). The V gene lost 5 bases and the J gene lost 4 bases, with 15 bases spanning the gap. Germline V gene data show CDR1 as LNHNV and CDR2 as YYDKDF (reference sequence). The CDR3 has 14 amino acids.

V is TRBV5-4 and J is TRBJ2-7, with 9 positions matching TRBD1. V shed 2 bases, J shed 2 bases, and the junction held 5 bases outside the gene matches. Germline values: CDR1 SGHNT, CDR2 YYREEE (reference sequence). The CDR3 runs to 15 residues. In DNA, the CDR3 is TGTGCCAGCAGCTTTGGGGGACAGGGTCCCTACGAGCAGTACTTC. This encodes CASSFGGQGPYEQYF. Looking up the rest from reference TRBV5-4 and TRBJ2-7 gives the full variable domain: ETGVTQSPTHLIKTRGQQVTLRCSSQSGHNTVSWYQQALGQGPQFIFQYYREEENGRGNFPPRFSGLQFPNYSSELNVNALELDDSALYLCASSFGGQGPYEQYFGPGTRLTVT.

The CDR3 sequence: CASSPPRRRAEAFF. CDR3 DNA sequence: TGTGCCAGCAGCCCCCCTAGGCGTCGGGCTGAAGCTTTCTTT. The chain has TRBV6-5 and TRBJ1-1, with D hard to call. V was shortened by 6 bases and J by 6 bases, with 17 bases between the two germline ends. In germline, CDR1 is MNHEY, CDR2 SVGAGI. CDR3 length: 14 amino acids.

This chain connects TRBV3-1 (or the pseudogene TRBV3-2) to TRBJ2-1; TRBD2 aligns across 8 bases. Per germline, CDR1 LGHDT and CDR2 YNNKEL (reference sequence). The CDR3 is made up of 15 amino acids. V lost 2 bases and J lost 1; bases outside the gene matches: 1. The CDR3 DNA follows: TGTGCCAGCAGCCAACTAGCGGGTTCCTACAATGAGCAGTTCTTC. Translated, it gives CASSQLAGSYNEQFF.

V usage is TRBV9 and J usage is TRBJ1-5; D is perhaps TRBD1 (5 bases). Germline loops: CDR1 SGDLS, CDR2 YYNGEE. The CDR3 contains 15 residues. Trimming removed 2 bases at V and 2 bases at J, with 11 bases between. The CDR3 sequence: CASSVGLGGNQPQHF. The CDR3 nucleotides are TGTGCCAGCAGCGTGGGGCTAGGCGGCAATCAGCCCCAGCATTTT.

This clone has more than one count but fewer than ten. The chain couples TRBV25-1 to TRBJ2-1; 10 bases fit TRBD1. With 8 bases clipped from V and 8 bases from J, the junction kept 9 bases outside the gene matches. CDR3 length equals 14 residues. CDR1 is MGHDK and CDR2 is SYGVNS in the germline V gene. CDR3 residues: CASHGTGVFDEQFF. In DNA form, the CDR3 reads TGTGCCAGCCACGGGACAGGGGTCTTCGATGAGCAGTTCTTC.

V usage is TRBV28 and J usage is TRBJ2-3, with 7 bases aligning to TRBD2. This CDR3 has 16 residues. Germline V gene lookup returns CDR1 MDHEN and CDR2 SYDVKM. The V gene end was trimmed by 2 bases and the J gene end by 0 bases; junction bases not matched to a gene: 5. The chain's CDR3 is CASSLVSSGSTDTQYF. The CDR3 nucleotides read TGTGCCAGCAGTTTAGTATCTAGCGGCAGCACAGATACGCAGTATTTT. The full variable domain, its missing parts supplied by reference TRBV28 and TRBJ2-3, is DVKVTQSSRYLVKRTGEKVFLECVQDMDHENMFWYRQDPGLGLRLIYFSYDVKMKEKGDIPEGYSVSREKKERFSLILESASTNQTSMYLCASSLVSSGSTDTQYFGPGTRLTVL.

The chain joins TRBV5-6 to TRBJ1-1; 9 nucleotides align to TRBD1. There are 14 residues in the CDR3. V lost 4 bases to trimming and J lost 4 bases; unmatched junction nucleotides: 5. CDR1 and CDR2 (germline): SGHDT, YYEEEE. CDR3 DNA sequence: TGTGCCAGCAGCGGACAGGGGTTCGGCACTGAAGCTTTCTTT. As protein: CASSGQGFGTEAFF.

This clone was recorded once. The rearrangement joins TRBV28 to TRBJ1-5; 7 positions agree with TRBD1. Losses at the gene ends were 5 bases for V and 2 bases for J; bases not matched to a gene: 6. This CDR3 comprises 15 residues. Germline loops: CDR1 MDHEN, CDR2 SYDVKM. The CDR3 nucleotides read TGTGCCAGCAGTCCCCACAGGGGAGGCAATCAGCCCCAGCATTTT. This translates into CASSPHRGGNQPQHF.

The genes are TRBV30 and TRBJ2-5; 15 bases map to TRBD2. The CDR3 is 15 amino acids. V dropped 4 bases and J dropped 5; count of bases not matched to a gene: 5. Germline assignment: CDR1 GTSNPN and CDR2 SVGIG (reference sequence). In nucleotides, the CDR3 is TGTGCCTGGAATGGACTAGCGGGAGGGGGGGAGACCCAGTACTTC. Translating gives CAWNGLAGGGETQYF.

The CDR3, as DNA: TGTGCCAGCAGCCAAGTAACAGGACGGGGCTACACCTTC. Translated, it gives CASSQVTGRGYTF. The rearrangement uses TRBV3-1 (or the pseudogene TRBV3-2) and TRBJ1-2; tentative D call: TRBD1 (5 bases). Per the germline V gene, CDR1 is LGHDT and CDR2 is YNNKEL (reference sequence). The CDR3 totals 13 residues. V was trimmed by 1 base and J by 8 bases, leaving 11 bases between them.

The genes are TRBV11-2 and TRBJ1-3; D gene ambiguous. Germline CDR1 SGHAT, CDR2 FQNNGV. V lost 2 bases to trimming and J lost 4 bases, with 15 bases between them. The CDR3 is 16 amino acids. The CDR3 reads CASSLIVAGPGNTIYF. The CDR3 nucleotides read TGTGCCAGCAGCTTAATTGTAGCGGGTCCGGGAAACACCATATATTTT.

The chain links TRBV19 to TRBJ2-2; possible D gene TRBD1, 5 bases. CDR3 length: 15 amino acids. Germline loops: CDR1 LNHDA, CDR2 SQIVND (reference sequence). The ends were cut back, 7 bases at V and 1 base at J, with 13 bases in the middle. CDR3 nucleotide sequence: TGTGCCAGTACCCTTGCAGGGTTGAACACCGGGGAGCTGTTTTTT. Translation: CASTLAGLNTGELFF.